Given below is one TCR beta chain in context. This receptor's antigen is unknown. Base qualities are missing; no much larger clone stands one base away. This sample is drawn from a study of blood T cell repertoires in COVID-19 (dated by TCRdb to between 2020 and 2021). In terms of the full investigation: The collaborator samples originated in the United States, Italy and Spain and spanned the acute and convalescent phases of COVID-19. The material from the prospective study consisted of cDNA or gDNA derived from T cells, B-cell-depleted T cells, or PBMCs. Subjects who had been exposed to COVID-19, were actively infected with it, or had recovered from it provided the deeply sampled blood TCRbeta repertoires that made up the dataset. The repertoires were released in a freely available public database intended as a resource for research on the immune response to SARS-CoV-2. Samples came from the ongoing ImmuneRACE study (first 160 participants) plus 1,254 subjects from 6 global collaborators. Sample metadata almost always included a de-identified subject ID, COVID-19 status, age in years and sex. Where available, HLA class I and class II types were obtained from metadata supplied by the sample provider rather than from assay-based typing.

TCRbeta CDR3 regions were amplified from genomic DNA by means of the immunoSEQ Assay, a bias-controlled multiplex PCR. The paper's processing steps were these. Within the assay, amplification of reference gene primers was used to estimate how many nucleated cells each sample contained. To quantify the absolute abundance of each unique TCRbeta CDR3 rearrangement, sequence reads were collapsed and filtered. For each sample, productive Simpson clonality was calculated as the square root of Simpson's diversity index over productive rearrangements. Not all clones reach the TCRdb copy of this immuneACCESS table, which keeps in-frame sequences only. Checked studies attribute under half of the gap to unresolved V genes and leave the rest unexplained. V, J and clone size are taken as reported in that table, and D and trimming were inferred from the DNA itself. For this sample the table gives 150,000 to 200,000 clones, of which around three quarters were detected only once. The leading ten clones occupy 17% of the sample.

Study-level results and caveats: The quantity of clinical and demographic metadata differed by source and by participant and was supplied without curation.

Collaborating institutions collected whole blood in K2EDTA tubes following their own protocols. For TCRbeta analysis, collaborators shipped samples in one of three forms: frozen whole blood, isolated PBMCs, or DNA extracted from either of those sample types. V is pruned by 2 bases and J by 1 base, leaving 3 bases of the junction without a gene match. The germline V gene encodes CDR1 SGHNT and CDR2 YYREEE (reference sequence). The CDR3 contains 16 residues, cysteine and phenylalanine counted. Just the 48-base CDR3 DNA is kept, in frame starting at base 1. The sequencing sample was made of peripheral blood. The V and J segments used are TRBV5-4 and TRBJ2-7; TRBD2 agrees with 13 junctional bases. The sequence was obtained from a man aged 60-69 years with active or convalescent COVID-19. The CDR3 amino acid sequence is: CASSLGTSGNSYEQYF. The nucleotide sequence is given as TGTGCCAGCAGCTTAGGGACTAGCGGGAATTCCTACGAGCAGTACTTC.